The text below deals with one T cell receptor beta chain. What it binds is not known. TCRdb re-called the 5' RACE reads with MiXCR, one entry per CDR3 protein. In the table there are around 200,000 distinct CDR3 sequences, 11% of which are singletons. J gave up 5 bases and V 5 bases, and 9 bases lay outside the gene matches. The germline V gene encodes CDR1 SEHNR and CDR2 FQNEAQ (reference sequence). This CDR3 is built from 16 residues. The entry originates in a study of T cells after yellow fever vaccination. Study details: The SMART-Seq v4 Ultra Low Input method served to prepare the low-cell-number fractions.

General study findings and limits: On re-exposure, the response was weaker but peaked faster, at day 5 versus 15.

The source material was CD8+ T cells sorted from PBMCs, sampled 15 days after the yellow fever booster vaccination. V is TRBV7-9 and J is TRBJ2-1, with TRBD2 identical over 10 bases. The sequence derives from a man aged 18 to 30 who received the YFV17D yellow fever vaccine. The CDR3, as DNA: TGTGCCAGCAGCCCCCCAACTAGCGGGGTTCACAATGAGCAGTTCTTC. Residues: CASSPPTSGVHNEQFF.